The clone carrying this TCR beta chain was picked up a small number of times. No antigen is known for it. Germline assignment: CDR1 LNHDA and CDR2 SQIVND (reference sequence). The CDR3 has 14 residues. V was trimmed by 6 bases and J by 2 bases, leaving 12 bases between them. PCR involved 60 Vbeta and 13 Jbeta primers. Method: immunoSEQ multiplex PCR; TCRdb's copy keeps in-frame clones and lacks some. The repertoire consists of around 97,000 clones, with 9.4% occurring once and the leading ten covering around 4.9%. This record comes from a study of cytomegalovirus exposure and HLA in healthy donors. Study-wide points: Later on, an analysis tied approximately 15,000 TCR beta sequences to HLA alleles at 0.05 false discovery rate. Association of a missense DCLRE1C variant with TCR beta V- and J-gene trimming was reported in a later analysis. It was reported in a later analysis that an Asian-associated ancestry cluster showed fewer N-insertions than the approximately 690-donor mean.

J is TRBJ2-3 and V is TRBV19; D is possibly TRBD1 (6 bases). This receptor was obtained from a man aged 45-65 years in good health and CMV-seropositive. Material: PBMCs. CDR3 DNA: TGTGCCAGTAGGGGGGCTAGGACCACAGATACGCAGTATTTT. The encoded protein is CASRGARTTDTQYF.